The 28 T cell receptor beta chains given below trace back to one sample, sequenced in a study of cytomegalovirus exposure and HLA in healthy donors. Amplification used 60 Vbeta primers and 13 Jbeta primers. The protocol was immunoSEQ multiplex PCR, while the TCRdb copy is restricted to in-frame clones and leaves out a portion. Of about 67,000 clones listed, approximately 92% are singletons. Source material: PBMCs. The receptors stem from a woman aged 25 to 39 in good health and CMV-seropositive.

The chain carries TRBV5-1 and TRBJ1-3, with 9 bases aligning to TRBD1. This CDR3 is 15 amino acids long. V lost 4 bases, J lost 0 bases, and 2 bases stayed unmatched. Germline V lookup: CDR1 SGHRS, CDR2 YFSETQ. As DNA, the CDR3 is TGCGCCAGCAGCAGGGACAGGGTCTCTGGAAACACCATATATTTT. It yields the protein CASSRDRVSGNTIYF.

The rearrangement joins TRBV10-3 to TRBJ2-6; 10 bases fit TRBD2. Germline CDR1 reads ENHRY; CDR2 reads SYGVKD. Germline trimming cut 7 bases from V and 1 base from J; bases unmatched to any gene: 10. CDR3 length: 18 amino acids. Written as DNA, the CDR3 is TGTGCCATCACCAAAAACCCTAGCGGGAGATCTGGGGCCAACGTCCTGACTTTC. This gives the protein CAITKNPSGRSGANVLTF.

This CDR3 is CASSGGRGREETQYF. DNA of the CDR3: TGTGCCAGCAGTGGGGGCAGGGGGCGTGAAGAGACCCAGTACTTC. V is TRBV6-5 and J is TRBJ2-5; 8 bases agree with TRBD1. Germline-derived CDR1 and CDR2 are MNHEY and SVGAGI. V lost 5 bases, J lost 3 bases, and 8 bases stayed unmatched. There are 15 residues in the CDR3.

J is TRBJ2-3 and V is TRBV12-5, with 7 bases lining up with TRBD2. The CDR3 spans 15 residues. Germline CDR1 and CDR2: LGHNT and FRNRAP. J gave up 0 bases and V 7 bases, and 7 bases lay outside the gene matches. The CDR3 loop reads CASAQWGGSTDTQYF. DNA of the CDR3: TGTGCTAGTGCCCAATGGGGGGGGAGCACAGATACGCAGTATTTT.

The chain joins TRBV5-4 to TRBJ2-3; D is uncertain. The CDR3 runs 16 residues. V shed 3 bases and J shed 0 bases, with 14 bases lying between them. From germline, CDR1 is SGHNT and CDR2 YYREEE (reference sequence). CDR3 region: CASSSVRVLSTDTQYF. CDR3 bases: TGTGCCAGCAGCTCGGTACGGGTGCTCAGCACAGATACGCAGTATTTT.

V is TRBV27 and J is TRBJ2-6, with D possibly being TRBD2 (6 bases). V shed 3 bases and J shed 1 base, with 7 bases lying between them. The CDR3 totals 15 residues. Germline V gives CDR1 MNHEY, CDR2 SMNVEV (reference sequence). The CDR3 DNA follows: TGTGCCAGCAGTTTTGGAGGGTCTGGGGCCAACGTCCTGACTTTC. This codes for CASSFGGSGANVLTF.

V and J are TRBV4-1 and TRBJ1-3; D is unclear. V lost 0 bases and J lost 0, with 12 bases in between. The CDR3 contains 17 residues. Germline V gives CDR1 MGHRA, CDR2 YSYEKL. CDR3 protein: CASSQDDRVFSGNTIYF. The CDR3, as DNA: TGCGCCAGCAGCCAAGACGATCGAGTCTTCTCTGGAAACACCATATATTTT.

This clone showed up just a few times. As DNA, the CDR3 is TGTGCCAGCAGTCCTAGCGGGGGGGCAGCCGAGACCCAGTACTTC. This encodes CASSPSGGAAETQYF. The chain combines TRBV6-5 with TRBJ2-5; 12 nucleotides line up with TRBD2. The ends lost 5 bases at V and 5 bases at J; junction bases unmatched: 6. Germline V gene lookup returns CDR1 MNHEY and CDR2 SVGAGI. The CDR3 is 15 residues long.

The V call is TRBV7-9, the J call TRBJ2-3; TRBD2 matches 9 bases. The CDR3 is made up of 15 amino acids. The V segment lost 5 bases and the J segment 5 bases; nucleotides outside the gene matches: 8. The germline V gene encodes CDR1 SEHNR and CDR2 FQNEAQ (reference sequence). The CDR3 bases are TGTGCCAGCAGCCGGATAGCGGGAGCGGGAGATACGCAGTATTTT. Translation gives CASSRIAGAGDTQYF.

This rearrangement joins TRBV5-1 to TRBJ1-1, with a tentative D call TRBD1 (6 bases). Germline V gene sequence: CDR1 SGHRS, CDR2 YFSETQ. This CDR3 is built from 13 residues. Trimming removed 5 bases at V and 1 base at J, with 9 bases between. This chain's CDR3 is CASSSGQNTEAFF. DNA for the CDR3: TGCGCCAGCAGTTCGGGACAGAACACTGAAGCTTTCTTT. Supplemented by reference TRBV5-1 and TRBJ1-1, the full variable domain reads KAGVTQTPRYLIKTRGQQVTLSCSPISGHRSVSWYQQTPGQGLQFLFEYFSETQRNKGNFPGRFSGRQFSNSRSEMNVSTLELGDSALYLCASSSGQNTEAFFGQGTRLTVV.

The chain couples TRBV6-5 to TRBJ2-7; TRBD1 is a possible D gene (5 bases). Deletions cut 2 bases from V and 0 bases from J, with 8 bases between. CDR3 size: 14 residues. Germline values: CDR1 MNHEY, CDR2 SVGAGI. The CDR3 spells CASSYDQGSYEQYF. The CDR3 DNA reads as TGTGCCAGCAGTTACGATCAGGGCTCCTACGAGCAGTACTTC.

V gene TRBV19 combines with J gene TRBJ2-7, with D perhaps TRBD2 (6 bases). The CDR3 consists of 13 residues. Germline V gives CDR1 LNHDA, CDR2 SQIVND (reference sequence). Trimming stripped 3 bases from V and 3 bases from J, with 9 bases between. CDR3: CASSIGRDYEQYF. CDR3 DNA: TGTGCCAGTAGTATTGGGCGGGACTACGAGCAGTACTTC.

The rearrangement joins TRBV5-4 to TRBJ2-2; D remains unclear. The V and J ends lost 3 bases and 1 base respectively, with 16 bases between them. This CDR3 is built from 17 residues. The germline V gene has CDR1 SGHNT and CDR2 YYREEE (reference sequence). The CDR3 is CASSSPYSTLNTGELFF. As DNA, the CDR3 is TGTGCCAGCAGCTCCCCATATAGTACCCTGAACACCGGGGAGCTGTTTTTT.

Relative to its sample, this clone is medium-sized (0.01 to 0.1%). The genes are TRBV7-6 and TRBJ2-3, with 14 bases aligning to TRBD2. Germline CDR1 reads SGHVS; CDR2 reads FNYEAQ. Losses at the gene ends were 5 bases for V and 0 bases for J; bases not matched to a gene: 4. The CDR3 contains 17 residues. CDR3 DNA: TGTGCCAGCAGCGAAGGGACTAGCGGGAGTAGCACAGATACGCAGTATTTT. Residues: CASSEGTSGSSTDTQYF.

The V gene is TRBV19, the J gene TRBJ2-1; 7 bases align to TRBD2. The J segment lost 6 bases and the V segment lost 2 bases, leaving 7 bases of the junction unmatched. Germline CDR1 is LNHDA and CDR2 is SQIVND (reference sequence). The CDR3 contains 15 residues. This chain's CDR3 is CASSILRGLLNEQFF. The CDR3 nucleotides read TGTGCCAGTAGTATATTGAGGGGACTACTCAATGAGCAGTTCTTC.

This chain links TRBV7-9 with TRBJ2-7; 7 positions agree with TRBD1. In germline, CDR1 is SEHNR, CDR2 FQNEAQ (reference sequence). V lost 2 bases to trimming and J lost 4 bases; unmatched junction nucleotides: 5. The CDR3 is made up of 14 amino acids. This chain's CDR3 is CASSLSQGEYEQYF. In DNA form, the CDR3 reads TGTGCCAGCAGCTTATCGCAGGGGGAGTACGAGCAGTACTTC.

V is TRBV7-3 and J is TRBJ1-2; D gene unclear. The CDR3 runs 13 residues. V was cut by 5 bases and J by 1 base, with 8 bases left in between. Germline V gene data show CDR1 as SGHTA and CDR2 as FQGTGA. The CDR3 nucleotides are TGTGCCAGCAGCCTAGATAATAACTATGGCTACACCTTC. Protein sequence: CASSLDNNYGYTF.

This chain connects TRBV18 to TRBJ2-3; D is unresolved. This CDR3 is 14 amino acids long. Looked up from germline, CDR1 is KGHSH and CDR2 is LQKENI. V was trimmed by 2 bases and J by 4 bases, leaving 10 bases between them. This CDR3 reads CASSPTPAADTQYF. CDR3 in DNA: TGTGCCAGCTCACCAACCCCCGCGGCAGATACGCAGTATTTT.

To note about this clone: The sample contains more than one DNA sequence encoding this CDR3. This chain connects TRBV28 to TRBJ1-1; D unresolved. The ends were cut back, 5 bases at V and 5 bases at J, with 12 bases in the middle. The CDR3 has 13 residues. CDR1 is MDHEN, CDR2 SYDVKM, per germline. The CDR3 protein is CASSLTVGTEAFF. Here the CDR3 DNA reads TGTGCCAGCAGTCTAACAGTGGGTACTGAAGCTTTCTTT.

The chain employs TRBV7-2 and TRBJ2-5, with 7 bases matching TRBD1. The DNA end favors TRBJ2-7, so the J call may be wrong. Germline V gives CDR1 SGHTA, CDR2 FQGNSA. This CDR3 has 14 amino acids. CDR3 bases: TGTGCCAGCAGCCTCCGGACAGGTACCGACGAGCAGTACTTC. Residues: CASSLRTGTDEQYF.

In nucleotides, the CDR3 is TGTGCCATCAGTGGGCCCCTTGTGGGCTACACCTTC. Translating it yields CAISGPLVGYTF. J is TRBJ1-2 and V is TRBV10-3, with unresolved D. Trimming took off 4 bases at V and 8 bases at J, with 11 bases between the two ends. The CDR3 is made up of 12 amino acids. The germline V gene has CDR1 ENHRY and CDR2 SYGVKD.

The chain employs TRBV28 and TRBJ2-7; TRBD2 agrees at 8 bases. CDR1 is MDHEN, CDR2 SYDVKM, per germline. The CDR3 has 16 amino acids. V trimming: 4 bases; J trimming: 4 bases; junction bases outside the gene matches: 12. CDR3 sequence reads: CASSSIGVAGGYEQYF. The DNA of the CDR3 is TGTGCCAGCAGTTCCATAGGGGTTGCGGGAGGATACGAGCAGTACTTC. The full variable domain, its missing parts supplied by reference TRBV28 and TRBJ2-7, is DVKVTQSSRYLVKRTGEKVFLECVQDMDHENMFWYRQDPGLGLRLIYFSYDVKMKEKGDIPEGYSVSREKKERFSLILESASTNQTSMYLCASSSIGVAGGYEQYFGPGTRLTVT.

The CDR3 DNA sequence: TGCGCCAGCAGCCAAGACGCGGATGACGGCTACACCTTC. It translates to CASSQDADDGYTF. The V call is TRBV4-1, the J call TRBJ1-2, with unresolved D. The germline V and J ends were trimmed by 0 bases and 8 bases, with 10 bases remaining between them. The CDR3 runs to 13 residues. Germline V CDR1 and CDR2: MGHRA, YSYEKL.

The chain joins TRBV6-1 to TRBJ1-1; D unresolved. The CDR3 is 13 amino acids. The V end lost 1 base, the J end lost 6 bases, and 9 bases lay between the germline ends. Germline assignment: CDR1 MNHNS and CDR2 SASEGT. CDR3 residues: CASSEVNLAEAFF. DNA of the CDR3: TGTGCCAGCAGTGAAGTTAACCTAGCTGAAGCTTTCTTT.

The J gene is TRBJ2-3, the V gene TRBV2, with 10 bases aligning to TRBD2. Germline assignment: CDR1 SNHLY and CDR2 FYNNEI. CDR3 length equals 16 residues. J gave up 2 bases and V 6 bases, and 8 bases lay outside the gene matches. The CDR3 DNA sequence: TGTGCCAGCAGACCCTGGACTAGCGGATCCACAGATACGCAGTATTTT. Translating it yields CASRPWTSGSTDTQYF.

This sequence joins TRBV11-2 and TRBJ1-2; tentatively, D is TRBD1 (6 bases). Looked up from germline, CDR1 is SGHAT and CDR2 is FQNNGV. V lost 0 bases and J 8 bases, leaving 13 bases between the germline ends. This CDR3 region has 14 residues. The CDR3 here is CASSLEPQGHGYTF. The CDR3 nucleotides are TGTGCCAGCAGCTTAGAACCCCAGGGGCACGGCTACACCTTC.

The chain uses TRBV27 and TRBJ2-5; TRBD1 aligns across 7 bases. The J call may be wrong; the DNA end is better matched by TRBJ2-7. There are 16 residues in the CDR3. The germline CDR1 and CDR2 sequences are MNHEY and SMNVEV (reference sequence). The CDR3 spells CASSPNRGAGVREQYF. The CDR3, as DNA: TGTGCCAGCAGCCCGAACAGGGGCGCGGGTGTACGCGAGCAGTACTTC.

This chain links TRBV18 with TRBJ2-5; no definite D call. Trimming cost V 5 bases and J 3 bases, with 7 bases left between them. CDR1 and CDR2 (germline): KGHSH, LQKENI. The CDR3 loop spans 12 amino acids. The CDR3 sequence: CASSATKETQYF. CDR3 coding DNA: TGTGCCAGCTCAGCCACTAAAGAGACCCAGTACTTC.